This T cell receptor beta chain emerged from a study of T cells in Graves' hyperthyroidism and ophthalmopathy. This clonotype has a single count. Amplification of TCR beta CDR3 regions was performed using RNA transcripts as template. The TCR CDR3 was amplified in a first-round RT-PCR using the HTBI primer set. Via MiXCR, TCRdb re-called the multiplex PCR reads, giving one row per CDR3 protein. The profile shows some 550,000 distinct CDR3 sequences, 15% to 20% of them singletons. Germline V gene lookup returns CDR1 SNHLY and CDR2 FYNNEI. This CDR3 comprises 15 residues. The V and J ends lost 11 bases and 5 bases, in that order; junction bases with no gene match: 12. Used for diagnoses were clinical symptoms, serum thyroxine and TRAb, thyroid ultrasound and orbital computed tomography.

Sequences were obtained from blood. J is TRBJ2-1 and V is TRBV2, with TRBD2 matching 10 bases. The receptor was isolated from a woman between 40 and 50 years old with Graves' ophthalmopathy. This CDR3 is CARKPGLATDNEQFF. The CDR3 coding sequence is TGTGCCCGCAAACCGGGACTAGCGACCGACAATGAGCAGTTCTTC.